The source of this T cell receptor beta chain is a study of shared clonotypes between healthy human individuals. Whole-study findings and limits: Clonotype sharing levels among donors were expected to vary with sequencing depth.

Cells designated naive CD8 were CD45RO-negative and were positively selected for CCR7, with terminally differentiated effector memory CD45RA+ cells excluded. Germline V lookup: CDR1 SEHNR, CDR2 FQNEAQ (reference sequence). This CDR3 has 14 amino acids. Trimming left V 5 bases short and J 3 bases short, with 11 bases between. This table comes from immunoSEQ multiplex PCR, and its TCRdb copy is limited to in-frame clones, with some not included. This sample has about 2.1 million clones; about 93% occur once, and the top ten carry over 1.5%. Worth noting for this clone: Its specificity is not known.

This chain links TRBV7-9 with TRBJ1-5; D unclear. The sample taken for sequencing was naive CD8+ T cells from PBMCs. The origin of this receptor is a man aged 18 to 30 in good health. Some clones in this sample may be carry-over from other donors' samples. The CDR3 loop reads CASSLPDYNQPQHF. The CDR3 nucleotides read TGTGCCAGCAGCCTACCGGACTACAATCAGCCCCAGCATTTT.